This entry is about one T cell receptor (beta chain). Antigen: not known. This entry is derived from a study of shared clonotypes between healthy human individuals. Germline V lookup: CDR1 ENHRY, CDR2 SYGVKD. V was pared by 8 bases and J by 7 bases, with 6 bases between. The CDR3 loop spans 10 amino acids. Points from the study as a whole: Donor scarcity curtailed the genetic and exposure-history diversity represented herein.

Generated by immunoSEQ multiplex PCR, the TCRdb table keeps only in-frame clones and is missing some. The sample shows about 750,000 clones, roughly 92% of them seen only once. Only CD45RO-negative cells positively selected for CCR7 counted as naive CD8 cells, so terminally differentiated effector memory CD45RA+ cells were excluded. This chain uses TRBV10-3 with TRBJ1-5, with D hard to call. The clonotype comes from a young man in good health. The sequenced material came from naive CD8+ T cells sorted from blood. The DNA for the CDR3 is TGTGCCATCGGGGAACAGCCCCAGCATTTT. This gives the protein CAIGEQPQHF.